Listed below are T cell receptor beta chains from one sample, sequenced in a study of early T cells in non-severe SARS-CoV-2 infection. TCRdb passed the 5' RACE reads through MiXCR, listing each CDR3 protein once. The sample gives 80,000 or so distinct CDR3 sequences, roughly an eighth of which show up once; around 3% is in the top ten. The sequencing sample was made of whole blood. Receptor source: an adult who was a healthcare worker with PCR-confirmed SARS-CoV-2 infection or an uninfected control (not recorded which). The CDR3 runs from the conserved cysteine through the conserved F or W. The order of the fields is CDR3 protein, CDR3 DNA, V gene, clone size, D gene, J gene. The D gene is left open where the match is weak. Expanded clones get a size class; other rows say once, few or many, or leave the size out.

CASSPRTGGRPEAFF TGTGCCAGCAGTCCTCGGACAGGAGGGCGGCCTGAAGCTTTCTTT TRBV12-3/TRBV12-4 NA TRBD1 TRBJ1-1
CASSPDRVAGNTIYF TGTGCCAGCAGCCCAGACAGGGTGGCTGGAAACACCATATATTTT TRBV9 NA TRBD1 TRBJ1-3
CASSLSRNNQPQHF TGTGCCAGCAGTCTAAGCAGGAACAATCAGCCCCAGCATTTT TRBV7-6 many NA TRBJ1-5
CASTDSSTGELFF TGTGCCAGCACCGACAGTTCCACCGGGGAGCTGTTTTTT TRBV28 NA NA TRBJ2-2
CASSPQTGGDEQYF TGTGCCAGCAGCCCACAGACAGGGGGCGACGAGCAGTACTTC TRBV9 few TRBD1 TRBJ2-7
CAIQANHYEQYF TGTGCCATCCAAGCAAACCACTACGAGCAGTACTTC TRBV10-3 NA NA TRBJ2-7
CASGRWGGSNEQFF TGTGCCAGCGGGCGCTGGGGGGGAAGCAATGAGCAGTTCTTC TRBV13 NA TRBD2 TRBJ2-1
CASVERSYEQYF TGTGCCAGCGTCGAGCGCTCATACGAGCAGTACTTC TRBV6-1 NA NA TRBJ2-7
CASSLFSFSYNEQFF TGTGCCAGCAGTTTATTTTCTTTCTCCTACAATGAGCAGTTCTTC TRBV6-1 few NA TRBJ2-1
CSARSHRGWIETQYF TGCAGTGCTAGATCCCACAGGGGGTGGATAGAGACCCAGTACTTC TRBV20-1 NA TRBD1 TRBJ2-5
CGWEENTEAFF TGCGGGTGGGAGGAGAACACTGAAGCTTTCTTT TRBV29-1 NA NA TRBJ1-1
CASSLGLAGTTDTQYF TGTGCCAGCAGCTTAGGACTAGCGGGGACCACAGATACGCAGTATTTT TRBV11-2 many TRBD2 TRBJ2-3
CASSQGVEQYF TGTGCCAGCAGCCAGGGGGTAGAGCAGTACTTC TRBV6-5 few TRBD1 TRBJ2-7
CANGQGAMGTEAFF TGTGCCAACGGACAGGGGGCGATGGGCACTGAAGCTTTCTTT TRBV2 few TRBD1 TRBJ1-1
CASSPLNPYEQYF TGTGCCAGCAGTCCTCTAAACCCCTACGAGCAGTACTTC TRBV27 few NA TRBJ2-7
CASSLLGRERSTDTQYF TGCGCCAGCAGCTTGTTGGGGCGGGAGCGGAGCACAGATACGCAGTATTTT TRBV5-1 NA TRBD2 TRBJ2-3
CAWSDSRVYGYTF TGTGCCTGGAGTGATAGCCGGGTCTATGGCTACACCTTC TRBV30 NA NA TRBJ1-2
CASRMGTGSGYTF TGTGCCAGCAGGATGGGGACAGGAAGTGGCTACACCTTC TRBV27 many TRBD1 TRBJ1-2
CASSQVGLRDRSGANVLTF TGCGCCAGCAGCCAAGTGGGCCTCCGGGACAGGTCTGGGGCCAACGTCCTGACTTTC TRBV4-1 many TRBD1 TRBJ2-6
CASSLIRASYNEQFF TGTGCCAGCAGCTTGATACGGGCCTCCTACAATGAGCAGTTCTTC TRBV5-6 many NA TRBJ2-1
CASKSCGGTGYYEQYF TGTGCCAGCAAAAGCTGTGGCGGGACAGGGTATTACGAGCAGTACTTC TRBV11-2 NA TRBD1 TRBJ2-7
CARKRAFYNEQFF TGCGCCAGGAAGAGAGCTTTCTACAATGAGCAGTTCTTC TRBV10-1 NA NA TRBJ2-1
CASRPLAGGYNEQFF TGTGCCAGCAGACCCCTAGCGGGAGGCTACAATGAGCAGTTCTTC TRBV6-5 NA TRBD2 TRBJ2-1
CASSIAQAYEQYF TGTGCCAGTAGTATAGCCCAGGCGTACGAGCAGTACTTC TRBV19 few NA TRBJ2-7
CASSFVSGLAFYEQYF TGTGCCAGCAGCTTCGTCTCTGGACTAGCCTTCTACGAGCAGTACTTC TRBV11-2 NA TRBD2 TRBJ2-7
CSARDSLAGGVEQFF TGCAGTGCTAGAGATAGCCTAGCGGGAGGGGTTGAGCAGTTCTTC TRBV20-1 many TRBD2 TRBJ2-1
CASREIGGGYTF TGTGCCAGTAGGGAGATTGGCGGGGGCTACACCTTC TRBV12-3/TRBV12-4 NA NA TRBJ1-2
CASSRETSQYEQYF TGTGCCAGCAGCAGAGAGACTAGTCAGTACGAGCAGTACTTC TRBV11-2 many NA TRBJ2-7
CATSRVGGQAEAFF TGTGCCACCAGCAGAGTGGGGGGACAGGCTGAAGCTTTCTTT TRBV15 few TRBD1 TRBJ1-1
CASSGPGGYTF TGTGCCAGCAGTGGGCCCGGGGGCTACACCTTC TRBV12-3/TRBV12-4 few NA TRBJ1-2
CASSLGQGPSTDTQYF TGTGCCAGCTCACTCGGACAGGGTCCTAGCACAGATACGCAGTATTTT TRBV18 NA TRBD1 TRBJ2-3
CASGTGTGFNYGYTF TGTGCTAGTGGTACCGGGACAGGCTTTAACTATGGCTACACCTTC TRBV12-5 NA TRBD1 TRBJ1-2
CASSQGSPGGNQPQHF TGCGCCAGCAGCCAAGGATCTCCAGGGGGCAATCAGCCCCAGCATTTT TRBV4-1 many NA TRBJ1-5
CSARRDGRGNEQFF TGCAGTGCTAGAAGGGACGGGCGGGGGAATGAGCAGTTCTTC TRBV20-1 many TRBD2 TRBJ2-1
CATSRDRQGADTQYF TGTGCCACCAGCAGAGATCGTCAGGGCGCAGATACGCAGTATTTT TRBV15 many NA TRBJ2-3
CASSLAGDLSGANVLTF TGTGCCAGCAGCTTAGCGGGGGACCTCTCTGGGGCCAACGTCCTGACTTTC TRBV7-2 medium-sized NA TRBJ2-6
CASSPSFADTQYF TGTGCCAGCAGTCCGAGTTTCGCAGATACGCAGTATTTT TRBV6-4 many NA TRBJ2-3
CASSLMNTGELFF TGTGCCAGCAGCTTAATGAACACCGGGGAGCTGTTTTTT TRBV7-6 many NA TRBJ2-2
CASSYAGRTNEKLFF TGTGCCAGCAGTTACGCGGGACGGACTAATGAAAAACTGTTTTTT TRBV6-6 few NA TRBJ1-4
CASSFGLADNEQFF TGTGCCAGCAGCTTTGGACTAGCGGACAATGAGCAGTTCTTC TRBV7-9 many TRBD2 TRBJ2-1
CASSLEPSGAYEQYF TGTGCCAGCAGCTTAGAGCCTAGCGGGGCTTACGAGCAGTACTTC TRBV11-2 NA TRBD2 TRBJ2-7